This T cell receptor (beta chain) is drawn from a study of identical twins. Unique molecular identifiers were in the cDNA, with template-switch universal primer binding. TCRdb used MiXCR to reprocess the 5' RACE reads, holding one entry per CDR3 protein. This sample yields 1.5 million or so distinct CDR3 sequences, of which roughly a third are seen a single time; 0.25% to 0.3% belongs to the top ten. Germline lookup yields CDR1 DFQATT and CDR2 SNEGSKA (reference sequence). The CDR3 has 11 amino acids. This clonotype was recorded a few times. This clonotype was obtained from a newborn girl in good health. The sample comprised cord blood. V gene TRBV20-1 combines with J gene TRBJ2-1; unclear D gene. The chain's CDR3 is CSGAPYNEQFF. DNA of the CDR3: TGCAGCGGAGCACCCTACAATGAGCAGTTCTTC.